Listed below are T cell receptor beta chains from one sample, sequenced in a study of cytomegalovirus exposure and HLA in healthy donors. Profiled with immunoSEQ multiplex PCR; TCRdb holds only in-frame clones, not every one. The sample records about 160,000 clones, around four fifths being singletons. The sequenced material came from PBMCs. The receptors derive from a woman aged 45 to 65 in good health and CMV-seropositive. The CDR3 runs from the conserved cysteine through the conserved F or W. A D gene is named only where the DNA matches it firmly. Clone size appears in some rows only: once, few, many, or a class for an expanded clone.

len: 15
d_gene: TRBD1
v_gene: TRBV19
j_gene: TRBJ1-3
abundance: -
CDR3aa: CASSGRDRAGNTIYF
CDR3nt: TGTGCCAGTAGTGGCCGGGACAGGGCTGGAAACACCATATATTTT

len: 14
d_gene: -
v_gene: TRBV6-5
j_gene: TRBJ1-1
abundance: -
CDR3aa: CASSRDRRTTEAFF
CDR3nt: TGTGCCAGCAGCCGCGACAGGCGGACCACTGAAGCTTTCTTT

len: 16
d_gene: TRBD1
v_gene: TRBV7-6
j_gene: TRBJ1-3
abundance: -
CDR3aa: CASSLGQGPSGNTIYF
CDR3nt: TGTGCCAGCAGCTTAGGACAGGGCCCATCTGGAAACACCATATATTTT

len: 15
d_gene: TRBD2
v_gene: TRBV7-2
j_gene: TRBJ2-3
abundance: -
CDR3aa: CASRTSGRARDTQYF
CDR3nt: TGTGCCAGCAGGACTAGCGGGAGGGCTCGAGATACGCAGTATTTT

len: 14
d_gene: TRBD2
v_gene: TRBV7-3
j_gene: TRBJ2-5
abundance: -
CDR3aa: CASSSRASGETQYF
CDR3nt: TGTGCCAGCAGCTCACGGGCTAGCGGAGAGACCCAGTACTTC

len: 14
d_gene: -
v_gene: TRBV7-9
j_gene: TRBJ1-1
abundance: -
CDR3aa: CSSSLLGGNTEAFF
CDR3nt: TGTTCCAGCAGCTTATTAGGAGGGAACACTGAAGCTTTCTTT

len: 12
d_gene: -
v_gene: TRBV13
j_gene: TRBJ1-1
abundance: -
CDR3aa: CASSFPVSEAFF
CDR3nt: TGTGCCAGCAGTTTTCCAGTATCTGAAGCTTTCTTT

len: 16
d_gene: TRBD1
v_gene: TRBV28
j_gene: TRBJ1-5
abundance: -
CDR3aa: CASSALGTGGDQPQHF
CDR3nt: TGTGCCAGCAGTGCCCTGGGGACAGGGGGCGATCAGCCCCAGCATTTT

len: 12
d_gene: TRBD1
v_gene: TRBV28
j_gene: TRBJ1-2
abundance: -
CDR3aa: CASSSGQGRHTF
CDR3nt: TGTGCCAGCAGTTCCGGACAGGGGAGGCACACCTTC

len: 14
d_gene: -
v_gene: TRBV6-5
j_gene: TRBJ1-1
abundance: -
CDR3aa: CASSYSRGNTEAFF
CDR3nt: TGTGCCAGCAGTTACTCCCGGGGGAACACTGAAGCTTTCTTT

len: 20
d_gene: TRBD1
v_gene: TRBV15
j_gene: TRBJ2-6
abundance: -
CDR3aa: CATSGWGRDRAYSGANVLTF
CDR3nt: TGTGCCACCAGCGGATGGGGGAGGGACAGGGCTTACTCTGGGGCCAACGTCCTGACTTTC

len: 18
d_gene: TRBD1
v_gene: TRBV2
j_gene: TRBJ1-1
abundance: once
CDR3aa: CASSTNNEKGQGETEAFF
CDR3nt: TGTGCCAGCAGTACAAACAACGAAAAAGGACAGGGGGAGACTGAAGCTTTCTTT

len: 15
d_gene: -
v_gene: TRBV28
j_gene: TRBJ2-7
abundance: -
CDR3aa: CASSISAGGPYEQYF
CDR3nt: TGTGCCAGCAGTATTAGCGCAGGAGGCCCCTACGAGCAGTACTTC

len: 15
d_gene: TRBD2
v_gene: TRBV7-3
j_gene: TRBJ2-7
abundance: -
CDR3aa: CASSLLAGGTYEQYF
CDR3nt: TGTGCCAGCAGCTTACTCGCGGGGGGGACCTACGAGCAGTACTTC

len: 16
d_gene: TRBD1
v_gene: TRBV18
j_gene: TRBJ1-3
abundance: -
CDR3aa: CASSPVQGSSGNTIYF
CDR3nt: TGTGCCAGCTCACCCGTACAGGGGTCCTCTGGAAACACCATATATTTT

len: 19
d_gene: TRBD1
v_gene: TRBV4-1
j_gene: TRBJ1-5
abundance: once
CDR3aa: CASSQDSVSDRGLNQPQHF
CDR3nt: TGCGCCAGCAGCCAAGACTCTGTTTCGGACAGGGGGCTGAATCAGCCCCAGCATTTT

len: 19
d_gene: TRBD2
v_gene: TRBV7-9
j_gene: TRBJ2-1
abundance: -
CDR3aa: CASRPGGLAGPGGYYEQFF
CDR3nt: TGTGCCAGCAGACCAGGAGGACTAGCGGGACCCGGCGGATATTATGAGCAGTTCTTC

len: 11
d_gene: TRBD1
v_gene: TRBV29-1
j_gene: TRBJ2-1
abundance: few
CDR3aa: CSGQGYNEQFF
CDR3nt: TGCAGCGGACAGGGATACAATGAGCAGTTCTTC